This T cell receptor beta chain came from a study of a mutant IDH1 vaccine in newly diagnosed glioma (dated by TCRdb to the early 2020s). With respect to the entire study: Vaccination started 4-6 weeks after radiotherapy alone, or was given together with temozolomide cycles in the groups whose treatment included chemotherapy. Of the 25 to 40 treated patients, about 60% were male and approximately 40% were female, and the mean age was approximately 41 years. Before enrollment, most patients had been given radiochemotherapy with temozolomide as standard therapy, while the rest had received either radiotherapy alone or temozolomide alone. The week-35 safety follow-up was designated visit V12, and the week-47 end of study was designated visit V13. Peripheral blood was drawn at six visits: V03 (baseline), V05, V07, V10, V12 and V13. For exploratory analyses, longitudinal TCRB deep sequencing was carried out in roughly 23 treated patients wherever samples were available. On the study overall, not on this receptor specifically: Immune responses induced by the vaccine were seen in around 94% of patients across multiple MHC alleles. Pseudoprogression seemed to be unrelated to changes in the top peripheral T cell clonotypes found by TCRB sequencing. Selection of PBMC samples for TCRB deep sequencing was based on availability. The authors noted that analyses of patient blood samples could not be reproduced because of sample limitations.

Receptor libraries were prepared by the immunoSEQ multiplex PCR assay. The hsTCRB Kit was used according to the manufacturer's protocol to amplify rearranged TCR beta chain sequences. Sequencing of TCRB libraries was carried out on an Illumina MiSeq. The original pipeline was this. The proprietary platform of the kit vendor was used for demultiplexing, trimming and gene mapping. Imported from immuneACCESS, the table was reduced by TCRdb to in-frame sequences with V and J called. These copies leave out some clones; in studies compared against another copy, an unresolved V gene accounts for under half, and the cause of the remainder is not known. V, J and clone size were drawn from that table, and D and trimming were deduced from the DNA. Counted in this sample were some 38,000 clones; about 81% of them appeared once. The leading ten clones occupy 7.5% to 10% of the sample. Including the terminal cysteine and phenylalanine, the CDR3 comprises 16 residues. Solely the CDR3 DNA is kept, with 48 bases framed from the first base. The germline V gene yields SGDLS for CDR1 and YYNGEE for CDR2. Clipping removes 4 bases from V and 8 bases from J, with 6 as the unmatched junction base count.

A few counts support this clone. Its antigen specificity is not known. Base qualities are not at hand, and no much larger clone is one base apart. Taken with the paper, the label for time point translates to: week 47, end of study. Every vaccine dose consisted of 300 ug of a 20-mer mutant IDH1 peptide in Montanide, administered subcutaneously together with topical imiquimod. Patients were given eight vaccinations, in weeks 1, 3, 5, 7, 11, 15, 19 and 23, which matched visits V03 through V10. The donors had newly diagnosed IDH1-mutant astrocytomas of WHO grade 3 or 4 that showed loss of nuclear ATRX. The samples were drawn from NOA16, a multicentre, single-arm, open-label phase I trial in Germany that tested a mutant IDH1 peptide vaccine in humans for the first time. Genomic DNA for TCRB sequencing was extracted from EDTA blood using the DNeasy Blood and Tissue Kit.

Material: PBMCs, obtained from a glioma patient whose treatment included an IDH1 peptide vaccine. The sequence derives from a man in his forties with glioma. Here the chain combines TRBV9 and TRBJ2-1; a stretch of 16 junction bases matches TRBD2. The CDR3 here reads CASSPGTSGRADEQFF. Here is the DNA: TGTGCCAGCAGCCCGGGGACTAGCGGGAGGGCCGATGAGCAGTTCTTC.